Described below is a single T cell receptor (beta chain) sequence and its context. A read error may be the cause here, since a much bigger clone is one base away. These data are taken from a study of control samples from healthy donors and cancer patients. Germline trimming cut 5 bases from V and 2 bases from J; bases unmatched to any gene: 2. The length of the CDR3 is 14 residues. Germline assignment: CDR1 SEHNR and CDR2 FQNEAQ (reference sequence). The method was immunoSEQ multiplex PCR; TCRdb's version includes in-frame clones alone and lacks a portion of them. This sample has some 150,000 clones, with just under 95% found just once.

This clonotype was obtained from a woman aged 55-69 years in good health. The chain combines TRBV7-9 with TRBJ1-2; TRBD1 agrees at 10 bases. Sequenced sample: blood. CDR3 sequence (DNA): TGTGCCAGCAGCCCGGGACAGGGGAACTATGGCTACACCTTC. Translating gives CASSPGQGNYGYTF.